This T cell receptor (beta chain) was found in a study of T-cell reconstitution after alpha-beta-depleted transplantation in children. Study conclusions and caveats: Several hundred graft clones that had expanded were reportedly the source of alpha-beta T cells about two months after transplant. Recipient T cells and thymic progenitors that survived gave rise to the high TCRbeta diversity observed at day 60 in some patients.

Unique molecular identifiers tagged the TCRbeta library. TCRdb called the PCR reads again in MiXCR, with one record for every CDR3 protein. The sample includes about 600,000 distinct CDR3 sequences, 10% to 15% of them seen just once. This clonotype was counted a few times. As yet, its antigen is unknown. This CDR3 is built from 15 residues. Germline CDR1 is MNHEY and CDR2 is SMNVEV (reference sequence). V was cut by 8 bases and J by 2 bases, with 16 bases left in between. V usage is TRBV27 and J usage is TRBJ2-1; unclear D gene. This sample comprised PBMCs, mostly from graft donor cells, obtained 360 days after TCRalphabeta/CD19-depleted stem cell transplant. The TCR originated in a male patient under 18 who had a stem cell transplant for acute myeloid leukemia, so the T cells may come from the graft donor. The CDR3 spells CASSLLYPTYNEQFF. The CDR3 DNA reads TGTGCCAGCTCTCTTCTTTACCCAACCTACAATGAGCAGTTCTTC.